The rows below give T cell receptor beta chains drawn from one sample of a study of T cells in Graves' hyperthyroidism and ophthalmopathy. Via MiXCR, TCRdb re-called the multiplex PCR reads, giving one row per CDR3 protein. The sample yields hundreds of thousands of distinct CDR3 sequences, roughly 40% seen once. Sequenced material: blood. The receptors were sampled from a man between 18 and 35 years old with Graves' hyperthyroidism. The CDR3 runs from the conserved cysteine through the conserved F or W. Each record gives: D gene, J gene, clone size, V gene, CDR3 protein, CDR3 DNA. A D gene is named only where the DNA matches it firmly. Clone size, where shown, is once, few, many, or a class for clones that have expanded.

d_call: TRBD1
j_call: TRBJ1-5
clone_size: few
v_call: TRBV20-1
cdr3_aa: CSADDREDQPQHF
cdr3_nt: TGCAGTGCAGATGACAGGGAAGATCAGCCCCAGCATTTT

d_call: .
j_call: TRBJ2-7
clone_size: few
v_call: TRBV19
cdr3_aa: CASSSEGRYYEQYF
cdr3_nt: TGTGCCAGTAGTTCGGAAGGCAGATACTACGAGCAGTACTTC

d_call: .
j_call: TRBJ2-5
clone_size: .
v_call: TRBV4-1
cdr3_aa: CASSQTDTQETQYF
cdr3_nt: TGCGCCAGCAGCCAGACAGATACCCAAGAGACCCAGTACTTC

d_call: .
j_call: TRBJ2-7
clone_size: few
v_call: TRBV19
cdr3_aa: CASRDTSEQYF
cdr3_nt: TGTGCCAGTAGGGACACGTCCGAGCAGTACTTC

d_call: TRBD1
j_call: TRBJ2-7
clone_size: .
v_call: TRBV12-3/TRBV12-4
cdr3_aa: CASSGGGTGSDEQYF
cdr3_nt: TGTGCCAGCAGTGGCGGCGGGACAGGGTCCGACGAGCAGTACTTC

d_call: TRBD1
j_call: TRBJ1-2
clone_size: .
v_call: TRBV12-3/TRBV12-4
cdr3_aa: CASSWGQSVYGYTF
cdr3_nt: TGTGCCAGCAGCTGGGGACAGTCAGTTTATGGCTACACCTTC

d_call: .
j_call: TRBJ1-6
clone_size: few
v_call: TRBV4-1
cdr3_aa: CASSQAGSPLPTSPLHF
cdr3_nt: TGCGCCAGCAGCCAAGCGGGCAGCCCCCTACCTACTTCACCCCTCCACTTT

d_call: .
j_call: TRBJ2-6
clone_size: .
v_call: TRBV5-5
cdr3_aa: CASSLRRTGANVLTF
cdr3_nt: TGTGCCAGCAGCTTAAGAAGAACAGGGGCCAACGTCCTGACTTTC

d_call: .
j_call: TRBJ2-7
clone_size: .
v_call: TRBV10-1
cdr3_aa: CPGGHEQYF
cdr3_nt: TGCCCAGGGGGGCACGAGCAGTACTTC

d_call: TRBD1
j_call: TRBJ2-5
clone_size: many
v_call: TRBV6-5
cdr3_aa: CASSYSGGGETQYF
cdr3_nt: TGTGCCAGCAGTTACTCAGGGGGCGGGGAGACCCAGTACTTC

d_call: .
j_call: TRBJ1-2
clone_size: many
v_call: TRBV5-4
cdr3_aa: CASSFVEVSGYTF
cdr3_nt: TGTGCCAGCAGCTTTGTTGAGGTCTCTGGCTACACCTTC

d_call: .
j_call: TRBJ1-1
clone_size: .
v_call: TRBV6-5
cdr3_aa: CASSLLSGVEAFF
cdr3_nt: TGTGCCAGCAGTTTATTGTCAGGGGTTGAAGCTTTCTTT

d_call: .
j_call: TRBJ2-7
clone_size: .
v_call: TRBV9
cdr3_aa: CASSLEPGLTYEQYF
cdr3_nt: TGTGCCAGCAGCTTAGAACCGGGGCTGACCTACGAGCAGTACTTC

d_call: .
j_call: TRBJ2-2
clone_size: few
v_call: TRBV2
cdr3_aa: CASTPNSGELFF
cdr3_nt: TGTGCCAGCACCCCTAACTCCGGGGAGCTGTTTTTT

d_call: .
j_call: TRBJ2-7
clone_size: many
v_call: TRBV15
cdr3_aa: CATSIRGREQYF
cdr3_nt: TGTGCCACCAGCATAAGGGGACGCGAGCAGTACTTC

d_call: TRBD2
j_call: TRBJ2-5
clone_size: few
v_call: TRBV24-1
cdr3_aa: CASSRSEGLAYQETQYF
cdr3_nt: TGTGCCAGCAGCCGATCCGAAGGACTAGCGTACCAAGAGACCCAGTACTTC

d_call: .
j_call: TRBJ1-6
clone_size: many
v_call: TRBV7-7
cdr3_aa: CASSLRLNSPLHF
cdr3_nt: TGTGCTAGCAGCTTACGGCTGAATTCACCCCTCCACTTT

d_call: TRBD1
j_call: TRBJ2-5
clone_size: .
v_call: TRBV6-5
cdr3_aa: CASSYGTGVETQYF
cdr3_nt: TGTGCCAGCAGTTACGGAACAGGGGTGGAGACCCAGTACTTC

d_call: TRBD1
j_call: TRBJ1-2
clone_size: few
v_call: TRBV10-3
cdr3_aa: CASTVRQGNGYTF
cdr3_nt: TGTGCCAGCACCGTAAGACAGGGGAATGGCTACACCTTC

d_call: TRBD1
j_call: TRBJ1-2
clone_size: .
v_call: TRBV2
cdr3_aa: CASSPSTGRYGYTF
cdr3_nt: TGTGCCAGCAGTCCGTCGACAGGGCGGTATGGCTACACCTTC

d_call: .
j_call: TRBJ2-5
clone_size: few
v_call: TRBV13
cdr3_aa: CASSQGLPRETQYF
cdr3_nt: TGTGCCAGCAGCCAGGGACTTCCGCGGGAGACCCAGTACTTC

d_call: .
j_call: TRBJ2-5
clone_size: .
v_call: TRBV5-1
cdr3_aa: CASSQTGGPRETQYF
cdr3_nt: TGCGCCAGCAGCCAGACCGGGGGACCGCGGGAGACCCAGTACTTC

d_call: .
j_call: TRBJ2-7
clone_size: .
v_call: TRBV24-1
cdr3_aa: CATTGTRAYEQYF
cdr3_nt: TGTGCCACCACGGGGACCAGAGCCTACGAGCAGTACTTC

d_call: .
j_call: TRBJ1-1
clone_size: .
v_call: TRBV6-1
cdr3_aa: CASSTGLRTEAFF
cdr3_nt: TGTGCCAGCAGTACAGGGCTGCGCACTGAAGCTTTCTTT

d_call: TRBD1
j_call: TRBJ2-5
clone_size: .
v_call: TRBV9
cdr3_aa: CASSPTGAWETQYF
cdr3_nt: TGTGCCAGCAGCCCGACAGGGGCCTGGGAGACCCAGTACTTC

d_call: .
j_call: TRBJ1-4
clone_size: many
v_call: TRBV10-3
cdr3_aa: CAVAVGEGEKLFF
cdr3_nt: TGTGCCGTCGCCGTGGGCGAGGGTGAAAAACTGTTTTTT

d_call: .
j_call: TRBJ2-7
clone_size: .
v_call: TRBV6-1
cdr3_aa: CASSDGAGETYEQYF
cdr3_nt: TGTGCCAGCAGTGACGGGGCAGGGGAAACCTACGAGCAGTACTTC

d_call: .
j_call: TRBJ2-2
clone_size: many
v_call: TRBV10-3
cdr3_aa: CAISGGLTGELFF
cdr3_nt: TGTGCCATCAGTGGAGGGTTGACCGGGGAGCTGTTTTTT

d_call: TRBD1
j_call: TRBJ1-5
clone_size: .
v_call: TRBV10-3
cdr3_aa: CASSLQGENYSNQPQHF
cdr3_nt: TGTGCCAGCAGTCTACAGGGGGAGAATTATAGCAATCAGCCCCAGCATTTT

d_call: .
j_call: TRBJ1-5
clone_size: .
v_call: TRBV25-1
cdr3_aa: CASLYEGDQPQHF
cdr3_nt: TGTGCCAGCTTGTACGAAGGAGATCAGCCCCAGCATTTT

d_call: TRBD2
j_call: TRBJ2-2
clone_size: .
v_call: TRBV7-8
cdr3_aa: CASSSVAGVDTGELFF
cdr3_nt: TGTGCCAGCAGCTCAGTCGCGGGAGTAGACACCGGGGAGCTGTTTTTT

d_call: .
j_call: TRBJ2-2
clone_size: few
v_call: TRBV4-1
cdr3_aa: CASSQVGTLLTGELFF
cdr3_nt: TGCGCCAGCAGCCAAGTGGGGACTTTGCTCACCGGGGAGCTGTTTTTT

d_call: TRBD1
j_call: TRBJ1-1
clone_size: .
v_call: TRBV10-3
cdr3_aa: CAISGDRGRTEAFF
cdr3_nt: TGTGCCATCAGTGGGGACAGGGGGCGCACTGAAGCTTTCTTT